Listed below are T cell receptor beta chains from one sample, sequenced in a study of shared clonotypes between healthy human individuals. The assay was immunoSEQ multiplex PCR, and TCRdb's table has in-frame clones only and misses some. The table lists 530,000 or so clones, over 60% of them singletons. Sequencing input: PBMCs. These receptors all stem from a woman in her thirties or forties in good health. Some clones in this sample may be carry-over from other donors' samples. The CDR3 runs from the conserved cysteine through the conserved F or W. Fields, in order: D gene, clone size, J gene, V gene, CDR3 DNA, CDR3 protein. D genes are given only for firm matches. Clone size is not always given. Where it is, it says once, few, many or a class for expanded clones.

.	.	TRBJ2-7	TRBV6-1	TGTGCCAGCAGTGAAGCGCTGGGGCGGAGCTCCTACGAGCAGTACTTC	CASSEALGRSSYEQYF
.	.	TRBJ2-7	TRBV7-6	TGTGCCAGCAGCTTAGAGGCGACCCACGAGCAGTACTTC	CASSLEATHEQYF
TRBD1	.	TRBJ2-1	TRBV6-1	TGTGCCAGCAGACAGGGGGCTCTCTATGAGCAGTTCTTC	CASRQGALYEQFF
TRBD1	.	TRBJ1-2	TRBV7-2	TGTGCCAGCAGCCTCGCCCGCGTGGACAGGGTAAACGGCTACACCTTC	CASSLARVDRVNGYTF
TRBD2	once	TRBJ2-3	TRBV28	TGTGCCAGCAGTTCGGCGTTCGTCGGGACTACCCTGCGGGGTACGCAGTATTTT	CASSSAFVGTTLRGTQYF
TRBD1	.	TRBJ1-4	TRBV7-9	TGTGCCAGCAGCAACCACAGGGGGCAGGGTGAAAAACTGTTTTTT	CASSNHRGQGEKLFF
.	.	TRBJ2-1	TRBV7-3	TGTGCCAGCAGCTTAAATCGTGGGGATGAGCAGTTCTTC	CASSLNRGDEQFF
.	.	TRBJ2-7	TRBV21-1	TGTGCCAGCAGCAAAGCAAGGGACAGGGGGTTTGGGAGCTGCGAGCAGTACTTC	CASSKARDRGFGSCEQYF
TRBD1	.	TRBJ2-2	TRBV10-3	TGTGCCATCAGTGAGTCTCAGGGGGCGCACACCGGGGAGCTGTTTTTT	CAISESQGAHTGELFF
.	.	TRBJ2-2	TRBV6-1	TGTGCCAGCAGCCCTACTAGTTTCTCCGGGGAGCTGTTTTTT	CASSPTSFSGELFF
.	.	TRBJ1-1	TRBV9	TGTGCCAGCAGCGGGTTTAACACTGAAGCTTTCTTT	CASSGFNTEAFF
.	.	TRBJ2-3	TRBV12-5	TGTGCTAGTGGTTTGGACATCGAGACAAAAACAGATACGCAGTATTTT	CASGLDIETKTDTQYF
TRBD2	.	TRBJ2-1	TRBV4-2	TGTGCCAGCAGCCCGTATAGCGGGAGCTCCTACAATGAGCAGTTCTTC	CASSPYSGSSYNEQFF